Shown below are 18 T cell receptor beta chains from a single sample sequenced in a study of CD8+ T cells in alopecia areata. Extracted RNA was reverse transcribed, and the resulting cDNA served as sequencing template. The assay was immunoSEQ multiplex PCR, and TCRdb's table has in-frame clones only and misses some. Among 150,000 or so clones, roughly 50% were seen once, and the ten largest hold about 4.5%. Material: CD4+ T cells sorted from blood. The receptors here all came from a human donor in good health.

Concerning this clone itself: The same CDR3 can be traced to other DNA sequences in this sample. The CDR3 spells CASSLRDTQYF. CDR3 sequence (DNA): TGTGCCAGCAGCCTGCGGGATACGCAGTATTTT. The chain carries TRBV28 and TRBJ2-3, with D hard to call. V lost 6 bases and J lost 6, with 7 bases in between. This CDR3 comprises 11 residues. The germline CDR1 and CDR2 sequences are MDHEN and SYDVKM. Full variable domain (remainder filled in from reference TRBV28 and TRBJ2-3): DVKVTQSSRYLVKRTGEKVFLECVQDMDHENMFWYRQDPGLGLRLIYFSYDVKMKEKGDIPEGYSVSREKKERFSLILESASTNQTSMYLCASSLRDTQYFGPGTRLTVL.

The rearrangement links TRBV30 to TRBJ1-2; maybe TRBD1 (6 bases). CDR3 length equals 15 residues. Trimming stripped 3 bases from V and 4 bases from J, with 18 bases between. CDR1 GTSNPN and CDR2 SVGIG come from the germline V gene (reference sequence). The CDR3 nucleotides are TGTGCCTGGAGCCTTCTTGGGACACGTGGCTATGGCTACACCTTC. It is translated as CAWSLLGTRGYGYTF.

The chain recombines TRBV5-6 with TRBJ2-3, with 8 positions matching TRBD2. The trim removed 4 bases at V and 5 bases at J, leaving 12 bases unmatched. Germline assignment: CDR1 SGHDT and CDR2 YYEEEE. The CDR3 consists of 16 residues. Here the CDR3 DNA reads TGTGCCAGCAGCCTAAGAAGCGGGAGTGAAGGAGATACGCAGTATTTT. Amino acids: CASSLRSGSEGDTQYF.

The chain uses TRBV4-1 and TRBJ1-5; the match to TRBD1 covers 7 bases. The CDR3 has 15 amino acids. V shed 5 bases and J 2 bases; nucleotides not matched to a gene: 6. Germline V lookup: CDR1 MGHRA, CDR2 YSYEKL. The DNA of the CDR3 is TGCGCCAGCAGCGACATCGGACAGGGCAATCAGCCCCAGCATTTT. It yields the protein CASSDIGQGNQPQHF.

This clone was counted only a few times. This sequence joins TRBV11-3 and TRBJ2-1, with D perhaps matching TRBD2 (5 bases). Germline V gene lookup returns CDR1 SGHNT and CDR2 YENEEA. There are 12 residues in the CDR3. Trimming removed 4 bases from V and 15 bases from J, with 16 bases in between. The CDR3 here is CASSSRTDSMFF. CDR3 coding DNA: TGTGCCAGCAGCTCCAGGACTGACTCGATGTTCTTC.

This clone was observed a few times. The chain couples TRBV30 to TRBJ1-2; tentative D call: TRBD1 (5 bases). There are 15 residues in the CDR3. Germline assignment: CDR1 GTSNPN and CDR2 SVGIG (reference sequence). V lost 0 bases and J 4 bases, leaving 15 bases between the germline ends. CDR3 amino acids: CAWSVLDGAGYGYTF. In DNA, the CDR3 is TGTGCCTGGAGTGTACTGGATGGGGCTGGCTATGGCTACACCTTC.

This chain connects TRBV14 to TRBJ2-7; D ambiguous. CDR1 and CDR2 (germline): SGHDN, FVKESK. Trimming took 0 bases from V and 2 from J, leaving 26 bases between them. This CDR3 is 20 amino acids long. The CDR3 DNA follows: TGTGCCAGCAGCCAAGAAGAAAAGTGGCCGGCTTTAGAGGCCCCCTACGAGCAGTACTTC. Translating gives CASSQEEKWPALEAPYEQYF.

The chain couples TRBV4-2 to TRBJ2-5; 10 nucleotides agree with TRBD2. Germline trimming cut 0 bases from V and 5 bases from J; bases unmatched to any gene: 18. The CDR3 spans 20 residues. In germline, CDR1 is LGHNA, CDR2 YNFKEQ. CDR3 sequence: CASSQEAGTSAKGSGETQYF. CDR3 coding DNA: TGTGCCAGCAGCCAAGAAGCCGGGACTAGCGCGAAAGGGTCCGGCGAGACCCAGTACTTC.

The rearrangement uses TRBV30 and TRBJ1-2; TRBD1 matches 9 bases. The germline gives CDR1 GTSNPN, CDR2 SVGIG (reference sequence). The length of the CDR3 is 12 residues. V dropped 4 bases and J dropped 8; count of bases not matched to a gene: 5. CDR3 bases: TGTGCCTGGAAGGACAGGGGTGGCGGCTACACCTTC. Protein product: CAWKDRGGGYTF.

This sequence joins TRBV7-9 and TRBJ2-1; possible D gene TRBD2, 5 bases. This CDR3 region has 12 residues. The germline V and J ends were trimmed by 5 bases and 11 bases, with 13 bases remaining between them. CDR1 is SEHNR and CDR2 is FQNEAQ in the germline V gene (reference sequence). The CDR3: CASSASGPKQFF. The CDR3 bases are TGTGCCAGCAGCGCAAGCGGTCCAAAGCAGTTCTTC.

The chain uses TRBV10-2 and TRBJ2-1; D is uncertain. This CDR3 is 11 amino acids long. CDR1 and CDR2 (germline): WSHSY, SAAADI. V shed 4 bases and J shed 7 bases, with 5 bases lying between them. CDR3 DNA sequence: TGCGCCAGCAGTGTACTAAATGAGCAGTTCTTC. Amino acid sequence: CASSVLNEQFF.

Turning to this clone: The same CDR3 is also encoded by other DNA sequences in this sample. The chain couples TRBV28 to TRBJ2-5, with unresolved D. Germline assignment: CDR1 MDHEN and CDR2 SYDVKM. The CDR3 covers 13 residues. V gave up 2 bases and J gave up 4 bases, with 8 bases separating them. The CDR3 DNA follows: TGTGCCAGCAGTTTAGGGATCCTAGAGACCCAGTACTTC. The encoded protein is CASSLGILETQYF.

In its sample, this clone ranks as medium-sized. This sample also contains other DNA sequences that code for the same CDR3. The chain links TRBV10-3 to TRBJ2-4; D gene unclear. Trimming left V 3 bases short and J 1 base short, with 7 bases between. The CDR3 has 14 residues. Germline CDR1 is ENHRY and CDR2 is SYGVKD. CDR3 in DNA: TGTGCCATCAGTGAATTGGGGGCCAAAAACATTCAGTACTTC. Translation gives CAISELGAKNIQYF.

The rearrangement joins TRBV5-4 to TRBJ2-1, with 16 bases aligning to TRBD2. Germline lookup yields CDR1 SGHNT and CDR2 YYREEE (reference sequence). This CDR3 has 18 residues. V shed 4 bases and J 7 bases; nucleotides not matched to a gene: 11. For the CDR3, the DNA is TGTGCCAGCAGCGGGGGGACTAGCGGGAGGGCCCTCTCGAATGAGCAGTTCTTC. Amino acid sequence: CASSGGTSGRALSNEQFF.

The V call is TRBV7-2, the J call TRBJ1-5; D is ambiguous. The germline V gene has CDR1 SGHTA and CDR2 FQGNSA. CDR3 length: 16 residues. V was trimmed by 1 base and J by 4 bases, leaving 14 bases between them. The CDR3 spells CASSLGGRRRNQPQHF. The CDR3 DNA reads as TGTGCCAGCAGCTTAGGAGGGAGGCGGAGAAATCAGCCCCAGCATTTT.

The chain uses TRBV2 and TRBJ1-2; tentative D call: TRBD1 (6 bases). Trimming removed 0 bases at V and 0 bases at J, with 17 bases between. The CDR3 is made up of 18 amino acids. Germline lookup yields CDR1 SNHLY and CDR2 FYNNEI. Written as DNA, the CDR3 is TGTGCCAGCAGTGAAGCGAAGGGCAGGGGCCGAGCTAACTATGGCTACACCTTC. This encodes CASSEAKGRGRANYGYTF.

This clone was observed once. J is TRBJ2-4 and V is TRBV7-9, with 7 bases matching TRBD1. Germline lookup yields CDR1 SEHNR and CDR2 FQNEAQ (reference sequence). The ends lost 4 bases at V and 1 base at J; junction bases unmatched: 7. The CDR3 totals 16 residues. This chain's CDR3 is CASSSTGVGAKNIQYF. CDR3 coding DNA: TGTGCCAGCAGCTCCACAGGGGTTGGGGCCAAAAACATTCAGTACTTC.

The chain uses TRBV15 and TRBJ2-2, with TRBD2 matching 10 bases. Trimming cost V 1 base and J 1 base; bases outside gene matches: 9. The CDR3 consists of 19 residues. In germline, CDR1 is LNHNV, CDR2 YYDKDF (reference sequence). CDR3 loop: CATSRVRVAGGQNTGELFF. CDR3 DNA: TGTGCCACCAGCAGAGTCAGGGTAGCGGGAGGCCAGAACACCGGGGAGCTGTTTTTT.